This T cell receptor (beta chain) was found in a study of shared clonotypes between healthy human individuals (TCRdb year 2020). About the full investigation: A couple of women and three men aged 18 to 49 years were included in the cohort. To increase sequencing depth and limit assay-specific biases, TCR repertoire library preparation and sequencing were carried out by different laboratories using diverse techniques. For each donor, three plates each were used for CD4 naive and CD4 memory, two plates were used for CD8 naive, and one plate was used for CD8 memory. To estimate repertoire size and how much clonotypes are shared between individuals, the study performed deep sequencing of blood TCR repertoires from a few healthy adults. Each donor's leukapheresis produced roughly between roughly 0.9 and 9 billion PBMCs. Paper-wide results and their limitations: Sharing across a handful of donors was observed for around 5% of naive CD4, over 3% of naive CD8, 2% to 2.5% of memory CD4, and around 0.4% of memory CD8 clonotypes. Compared with non-shared clonotypes, the clonotypes found in all four sorted-subset donors had higher generation probabilities. Even with the large sequencing depth, rarefaction of the sorted-subset datasets indicated that sequencing was incomplete. The genetic and exposure-history diversity represented was limited by the small number of donors. Pairwise subsampling led to the expectation that sequencing depth would affect the degree of clonotype sharing among donors. Estimated clonotype richness was generally larger for naive than for memory subsets. Sampling was restricted to blood, and TCR repertoires in tissue are likely to differ from TCR repertoires in blood.

Using the deep immunoSEQ assay, multiplex PCR amplified TCR CDR3 regions from genomic DNA. Genomic DNA extracted from each cell subset was distributed evenly over all wells of several immunoSEQ 96-well plates, and each plate served as one replicate. For sorted subsets, around 0.2 ug of genomic DNA, equivalent to around 30,000 T cell genomes, went into each replicate PCR. Purified libraries were quantified with a Qubit 3.0 fluorometer, sized on a Bioanalyzer 2100, and re-quantified with the KAPA Library Quantification kit. Each immunoSEQ 96-well plate was sequenced on its own single-read 150-cycle Illumina NextSeq 550 flow cell. Per the original workflow: Because the immunoSEQ output held only junctional sequences and lacked quality scores, the filtering could not match the filtering applied to full-length reads. To assign V/J genes and CDR3, sequences were annotated using PyIR, a Python wrapper for IgBLAST v1.9, with IMGT germline references. Reads with weak V/J assignments (E-value above 1e-6), missing CDR3, stop codons, out-of-frame junctions, or ambiguous translated residues were removed. V3J clonotypes were defined as sequences sharing the same inferred V gene, J gene, and CDR3 amino acid sequence. Percentage overlap between repertoires was calculated by dividing the number of shared unique clonotypes by the size of the smaller repertoire. Three approaches were used to assess repertoire richness: RTK rarefaction, the Chao1 estimator, and Recon v2.1 estimates of unobserved clonotypes. Generation probabilities were computed with OLGA for all TCRbeta clonotypes obtained by the gDNA method from several donors. TCRdb took this table from immuneACCESS and kept in-frame rearrangements with V and J called. Such tables lack part of the clones; where checked against another copy, unresolved V genes explain under half of the gap, and the rest is unexplained. V and J calls and clone size are given by that table; D and trimming were obtained from the DNA. Within this sample are about 1.4 million clones, with around 97% of them counted one time only. The biggest ten clones account for approximately 1.1% of the sample.

The germline V gene (reference sequence) provides CDR1 SGHNT and CDR2 YYREEE. V lost 5 bases and J lost 0 bases, and the count of bases not matched to a germline gene is 4. The CDR3 measures 15 amino acids from cysteine to phenylalanine. The entry retains the CDR3 DNA only, 45 bases that are in frame from base 1. Healthy HIV-negative adults with no recently reported acute infections or vaccinations were included as donors. Every donor was a Caucasian adult residing in Nashville, Tennessee, USA. CD4+ T cells were enriched by magnetic negative selection; naive cells were then positively selected on CD45RA, and the negative fraction formed the memory subset. After blood collection by leukapheresis, PBMCs were isolated using Ficoll-Histopaque density gradient centrifugation and then cryopreserved in the vapor phase of liquid nitrogen. Analytical flow cytometry was used to check the purity and quantity of each magnetically sorted T cell population. Genomic DNA was isolated from each sorted fraction and quantified by UV absorbance on a Nanodrop 2000c.

As concerns this clone: This receptor's antigen is unknown. No clone much larger than this one lies a single base away; base qualities are absent.

Rearrangement joined TRBV5-4 to TRBJ2-7; the junction holds 11 bases that match TRBD2. The sequence was obtained from a man aged 30 to 45 in good health. Input material: naive CD4+ T cells sorted from blood. The cell subset or site label, read with the paper, signifies: CD45RA+ positively selected. The CDR3 region: CASRPTSGSSYEQYF. The DNA sequence reads TGTGCCAGCAGGCCTACTAGCGGGAGCTCCTACGAGCAGTACTTC.